This T cell receptor (beta chain) was sequenced in a study of blood T cell repertoires in COVID-19. Study information: The origin of the acute and convalescent COVID-19 samples was the United States, Italy and Spain. PBMCs, B-cell-depleted T cells, or T cells were the source of the cDNA or gDNA that made up the material.

In the original workflow: Quantification of nucleated cells was approximated via reference gene primer amplification. Here immunoSEQ multiplex PCR was the method, and the copy in TCRdb shows in-frame clones only, minus some. The V and J calls and clone size are taken from that table; D and trimming were inferred from the DNA. The table includes 250,000 or so clones, around 86% detected once. The receptor was derived from a man aged 40-55 years with active or convalescent COVID-19. Sequences were obtained from peripheral blood.

The DNA of the CDR3 is TGTGCCAGCAGCTTACAGGGACACTCTGGAAACACCATATATTTT. It specifies CASSLQGHSGNTIYF. The rearrangement links TRBV7-9 to TRBJ1-3; possibly TRBD1 for D (6 bases). Germline values: CDR1 SEHNR, CDR2 FQNEAQ (reference sequence). V was pared by 2 bases and J by 0 bases, with 8 bases between. CDR3 size: 15 residues.